Below are 20 T cell receptor beta chains sequenced from a single sample in a study of shared clonotypes between healthy human individuals. Selected positively for CCR7 and CD45RO-negative, naive CD8 cells excluded terminally differentiated effector memory CD45RA+ cells. Profiled with immunoSEQ multiplex PCR; TCRdb holds only in-frame clones, not every one. The sample lists millions of clones; approximately 95% were seen once. The sequencing sample was made of naive CD8+ T cells sorted from blood. The receptors here all came from a man between 18 and 35 years old in good health.

The rearrangement links TRBV5-6 to TRBJ2-7; D perhaps matches TRBD2 (6 bases). This CDR3 is built from 13 residues. Germline assignment: CDR1 SGHDT and CDR2 YYEEEE. V lost 4 bases and J 3 bases, leaving 11 bases between the germline ends. CDR3 in DNA: TGTGCCAGCAGCGACGGGAGTTACTACGAGCAGTACTTC. Translating gives CASSDGSYYEQYF.

The rearrangement links TRBV9 to TRBJ2-5, with D perhaps assigned TRBD1 or TRBD2 (5 bases each). The length of the CDR3 is 15 residues. V was cut by 3 bases and J by 7 bases, with 19 bases left in between. Germline assignment: CDR1 SGDLS and CDR2 YYNGEE. The CDR3 sequence is CASSGGSQEVGTQYF. DNA of the CDR3: TGTGCCAGCAGCGGGGGGAGTCAAGAGGTAGGGACCCAGTACTTC.

This chain joins TRBV29-1 and TRBJ2-1; perhaps TRBD2 as D (6 bases). Per the germline V gene, CDR1 is SQVTM and CDR2 is ANQGSEA. This CDR3 contains 17 residues. V lost 7 bases, J lost 5 bases, and 27 bases lay in between. The CDR3 protein is CSASRSSVTSSNNEQFF. CDR3 coding DNA: TGCAGCGCTAGCAGGTCCTCCGTGACTAGTTCCAACAATGAGCAGTTCTTC.

Points on this clone: The sample has other DNA sequences that encode this CDR3 too. J is TRBJ2-7 and V is TRBV27; TRBD1 matches 7 bases. V trimming: 5 bases; J trimming: 3 bases; junction bases outside the gene matches: 4. Germline V gene lookup returns CDR1 MNHEY and CDR2 SMNVEV (reference sequence). The CDR3 has 13 residues. The CDR3 DNA is TGTGCCAGCAGTAGTGCAGGGGGCTACGAGCAGTACTTC. As protein: CASSSAGGYEQYF.

The rearrangement uses TRBV27 and TRBJ1-2, with D possibly matching TRBD1 (6 bases). Germline lookup yields CDR1 MNHEY and CDR2 SMNVEV (reference sequence). The V end lost 1 base, the J end lost 1 base, and 13 bases lay between the germline ends. The CDR3 spans 16 residues. The CDR3 sequence: CASSLLAGVSNYGYTF. CDR3 DNA sequence: TGTGCCAGCAGTTTATTGGCAGGGGTTAGTAACTATGGCTACACCTTC.

The J gene is TRBJ2-5, the V gene TRBV11-2; D is uncertain. This CDR3 spans 14 amino acids. Germline V gives CDR1 SGHAT, CDR2 FQNNGV. The V end lost 1 base, the J end lost 3 bases, and 9 bases lay between the germline ends. The DNA for the CDR3 is TGTGCCAGCAGCTTAGTTGGGTGGAAAGAGACCCAGTACTTC. Its protein product is CASSLVGWKETQYF.

The rearrangement uses TRBV19 and TRBJ1-2; 7 positions agree with TRBD1. This CDR3 has 14 amino acids. Per the germline V gene, CDR1 is LNHDA and CDR2 is SQIVND (reference sequence). J was trimmed by 3 bases and V by 5 bases; bases with no gene match: 6. The CDR3 is CASSLLGTDYGYTF. The CDR3 DNA reads as TGTGCCAGTAGTCTCCTGGGGACAGACTATGGCTACACCTTC.

The gene calls are TRBV4-1 and TRBJ2-7; 9 bases are a match to TRBD1. This CDR3 has 17 amino acids. Trimming removed 1 base from V and 1 base from J; junction bases left unmatched: 8. Germline V gene lookup returns CDR1 MGHRA and CDR2 YSYEKL. In DNA, the CDR3 is TGCGCCAGCAGCCAAGTTTTGGGACAGGGAAGATCCTACGAGCAGTACTTC. Its translation: CASSQVLGQGRSYEQYF.

Comments on this clone: This CDR3 is also generated by other DNA sequences in the sample. This sequence joins TRBV7-9 and TRBJ2-7; D not certain. V dropped 0 bases and J dropped 1 base, with 7 bases sitting between them. Germline V lookup: CDR1 SEHNR, CDR2 FQNEAQ (reference sequence). There are 14 residues in the CDR3. The CDR3 reads CASSLAPRSYEQYF. The CDR3 region has the DNA TGTGCCAGCAGCTTAGCGCCCAGGTCCTACGAGCAGTACTTC.

The chain has TRBV10-2 and TRBJ2-3, with 7 positions matching TRBD2. Germline V gene sequence: CDR1 WSHSY, CDR2 SAAADI. The CDR3 runs 18 residues. V shed 0 bases and J 3 bases; nucleotides not matched to a gene: 12. CDR3 coding DNA: TGCGCCAGCAGTGAGTCAGTGGGTAGCGGGCTGGGGACAGATACGCAGTATTTT. Translation: CASSESVGSGLGTDTQYF.

The chain links TRBV6-5 to TRBJ2-7; a weak D match, TRBD2 (6 bases). Trimming shortened V by 4 bases and J by 2 bases, and 15 bases separated the two germline ends. Germline V gene sequence: CDR1 MNHEY, CDR2 SVGAGI. CDR3 size: 15 residues. DNA for the CDR3: TGTGCCAGCAGTTTCGGGGGACCTCGGGCCTACGAGCAGTACTTC. Residues: CASSFGGPRAYEQYF.

The chain's CDR3 is CASSFRTGAIEAFF. The DNA of the CDR3 is TGTGCCAGCAGCTTCCGGACAGGGGCCATTGAAGCTTTCTTT. This chain connects TRBV13 to TRBJ1-1, with TRBD1 identical over 9 bases. Germline lookup yields CDR1 PRHDT and CDR2 FYEKMQ (reference sequence). The CDR3 runs to 14 residues. V was pared by 3 bases and J by 7 bases, with 6 bases of the junction left unmatched.

The chain has TRBV10-1 and TRBJ1-1; 9 nucleotides match TRBD1. V dropped 9 bases and J dropped 6; count of bases not matched to a gene: 8. The CDR3 length is 13 residues. Germline V lookup: CDR1 WNHNN, CDR2 SYGVQD (reference sequence). CDR3 sequence (DNA): TGCGCCAGGATCCCGGGGACAGGGCCTGAAGCTTTCTTT. Protein sequence: CARIPGTGPEAFF.

The DNA of the CDR3 is TGTGCCAGCAGTCCTGAATTAATGGGCCAAGAGACCCAGTACTTC. Translation gives CASSPELMGQETQYF. V and J are TRBV6-1 and TRBJ2-5; D is unclear. Germline CDR1 is MNHNS and CDR2 is SASEGT. Between the trimmed V and J ends, which lost 5 bases and 1 base, there was a span of 14 bases. CDR3 size: 15 residues.

The chain employs TRBV27 and TRBJ1-4; 7 positions agree with TRBD1. Germline V gives CDR1 MNHEY, CDR2 SMNVEV (reference sequence). The CDR3 has 14 residues. Losses at the gene ends were 3 bases for V and 4 bases for J; bases not matched to a gene: 2. In DNA, the CDR3 is TGTGCCAGCAGTTTCCGGGACAGTAATGAAAAACTGTTTTTT. Encoded protein: CASSFRDSNEKLFF. Looking up the rest from reference TRBV27 and TRBJ1-4 gives the full variable domain: EAQVTQNPRYLITVTGKKLTVTCSQNMNHEYMSWYRQDPGLGLRQIYYSMNVEVTDKGDVPEGYKVSRKEKRNFPLILESPSPNQTSLYFCASSFRDSNEKLFFGSGTQLSVL.

The chain combines TRBV5-4 with TRBJ2-5; 8 nucleotides agree with TRBD1. Germline lookup yields CDR1 SGHNT and CDR2 YYREEE (reference sequence). Trimming at V came to 4 bases and at J to 5 bases, leaving 16 bases not matched to a gene. CDR3 length: 17 amino acids. The CDR3 region is CASSTTGQGVPLETQYF. CDR3 DNA: TGTGCCAGCAGCACAACTGGACAGGGTGTTCCCCTGGAGACCCAGTACTTC.

With respect to this clone: Other DNA sequences within the sample encode an identical CDR3. V is TRBV6-6 and J is TRBJ1-1, with a tentative D call TRBD1 (5 bases). This CDR3 contains 13 residues. V was clipped by 2 bases and J by 4 bases, with 8 bases between them. Germline CDR1 MNHNY, CDR2 SVGAGI (reference sequence). CDR3 bases: TGTGCCAGCAGTTACCCCGGGACCACTGAAGCTTTCTTT. Translating it yields CASSYPGTTEAFF.

V gene TRBV6-5 combines with J gene TRBJ2-4; 9 nucleotides match TRBD1. The germline gives CDR1 MNHEY, CDR2 SVGAGI. Trimming at V came to 5 bases and at J to 11 bases, leaving 7 bases not matched to a gene. This CDR3 comprises 13 residues. The DNA of the CDR3 is TGTGCCAGCAGTCTGGATACAGGGGGCCTTCAGTACTTC. It translates to CASSLDTGGLQYF.

This clone has just a few counts. The chain links TRBV28 to TRBJ2-7, with TRBD2 identical over 7 bases. CDR3 length: 17 residues. Germline values: CDR1 MDHEN, CDR2 SYDVKM. Losses at the gene ends were 8 bases for V and 5 bases for J; bases not matched to a gene: 21. The CDR3 nucleotides are TGTGCCAGCGGAGTACTTCTGGGGGGGGAGGGCCGCAACGAGCAGTACTTC. Its protein is CASGVLLGGEGRNEQYF.

In DNA, the CDR3 is TGTGCCAGCAGCCGACGGGACGGGCCCGCTGGCTACACCTTC. Translation gives CASSRRDGPAGYTF. The chain employs TRBV5-5 and TRBJ1-2; tentatively, D is TRBD1 (5 bases). This CDR3 spans 14 amino acids. Germline CDR1 is SGHKS and CDR2 is YYEKEE (reference sequence). With 4 bases removed from V and 7 bases from J, the gap between germline ends came to 17 bases.